Listed below are T cell receptor beta chains from one sample, sequenced in a study of response to subunit inactivated influenza vaccine. TCRdb re-analysed the RT-PCR reads in MiXCR, keeping a single row per CDR3 protein. The sample lists 650,000 to 800,000 distinct CDR3 sequences, under 20% seen once, with roughly 10% in the top ten. The sequences come from PBMCs from blood, collected roughly 5 days after vaccination. Receptors originate from a man aged 50-59 years who received an inactivated influenza vaccine. Each CDR3 is given with its conserved first and last residue. Each record gives: clone size, V gene, D gene, J gene, CDR3 protein, CDR3 DNA. The D gene is left open where the match is weak. Rows give clone size only sometimes, using once, few, many, or a class for an expanded clone.

many,TRBV12-3/TRBV12-4,NA,TRBJ1-4,CASSWSNEKLFF,TGTGCCAGCAGTTGGTCTAATGAAAAACTGTTTTTT
NA,TRBV29-1,NA,TRBJ1-2,CSVEPPGTYGYTF,TGCAGCGTTGAGCCCCCAGGGACCTATGGCTACACCTTC
once,TRBV29-1,TRBD1,TRBJ2-3,CSVAQGVTETQYF,TGCAGCGTTGCCCAGGGGGTAACAGAAACGCAGTATTTT
NA,TRBV10-3,TRBD2,TRBJ2-3,CAISGTSGTTDTQYF,TGTGCCATCAGTGGGACTAGCGGTACCACAGATACGCAGTATTTT
NA,TRBV9,TRBD2,TRBJ2-2,CASSIPGTSGGSGELFF,TGTGCCAGCAGCATTCCCGGGACTAGCGGGGGGTCCGGGGAGCTGTTTTTT
NA,TRBV6-1,NA,TRBJ1-3,CASSASGFSGNTIYF,TGTGCCAGCAGCGCTTCGGGGTTCTCTGGAAACACCATATATTTT
few,TRBV5-6,NA,TRBJ2-7,CASSPQGRFGEQYF,TGTGCCAGCAGCCCCCAGGGAAGGTTCGGCGAGCAGTACTTC
NA,TRBV7-2,NA,TRBJ2-1,CASSHPPRSYNEQFF,TGTGCCAGCAGCCACCCACCGCGTTCCTACAATGAGCAGTTCTTC
NA,TRBV18,NA,TRBJ2-7,CASSPPGFADGTYEQYF,TGTGCCAGCTCACCACCAGGATTCGCGGACGGGACCTACGAGCAGTACTTC
few,TRBV6-1,TRBD2,TRBJ2-7,CASKDAAGLVYEQYF,TGTGCCAGCAAGGACGCGGCGGGACTAGTTTACGAGCAGTACTTC
NA,TRBV5-1,TRBD1,TRBJ1-2,CASSQGQLTAGKSYTF,TGCGCCAGCAGCCAGGGACAGCTCACCGCCGGGAAGTCCTACACCTTC
few,TRBV5-5,TRBD1,TRBJ2-2,CASGGQGNTGELFF,TGTGCCAGCGGGGGACAGGGTAACACCGGGGAGCTGTTTTTT
few,TRBV29-1,TRBD2,TRBJ2-1,CSVEDASGRRKGNEQFF,TGCAGCGTTGAAGATGCTAGCGGGAGAAGAAAAGGGAATGAGCAGTTCTTC
NA,TRBV5-1,TRBD2,TRBJ2-7,CASSQGLAGGEQYF,TGCGCCAGCAGCCAGGGACTAGCGGGAGGCGAGCAGTACTTC
few,TRBV11-2,NA,TRBJ2-1,CASSPRWEAYNEQFF,TGTGCCAGCAGCCCCCGGTGGGAGGCCTACAATGAGCAGTTCTTC
NA,TRBV18,TRBD1,TRBJ1-6,CASSPRGQGVSPLHF,TGTGCCAGCTCACCACGAGGACAGGGTGTTTCACCCCTCCACTTT
few,TRBV27,NA,TRBJ2-1,CASSIITSSYNEQFF,TGTGCCAGCAGTATTATAACAAGCTCCTACAATGAGCAGTTCTTC
NA,TRBV29-1,NA,TRBJ2-1,CSVDGTLRHRYNEQFF,TGCAGCGTTGATGGAACCTTGAGACATCGGTACAATGAGCAGTTCTTC
NA,TRBV5-1,NA,TRBJ2-5,CASSLDTLREETQYF,TGCGCCAGCAGCTTGGACACCCTCCGGGAGGAGACCCAGTACTTC
NA,TRBV5-1,TRBD1,TRBJ2-3,CASSLGDRDTQYF,TGCGCCAGCAGCTTGGGGGACAGGGATACGCAGTATTTT
few,TRBV7-2,NA,TRBJ1-2,CASSYPSGGGSYGYTF,TGTGCCAGCAGCTACCCCTCTGGTGGGGGTTCTTATGGCTACACCTTC
NA,TRBV28,NA,TRBJ2-5,CASSKGLPSSETQYF,TGTGCCAGCAGCAAGGGACTGCCTTCGTCCGAGACCCAGTACTTC
many,TRBV12-3/TRBV12-4,TRBD1,TRBJ2-7,CASSPLDRAYEQYF,TGTGCCAGCAGTCCTCTTGACAGGGCCTACGAGCAGTACTTC
few,TRBV9,NA,TRBJ2-5,CASSSEWGRETQYF,TGTGCCAGCAGCTCCGAGTGGGGGCGAGAGACCCAGTACTTC
NA,TRBV3-1,NA,TRBJ1-5,CASSQEVGGPQHF,TGTGCCAGCAGCCAAGAGGTAGGGGGACCCCAGCATTTT
NA,TRBV9,TRBD1,TRBJ2-1,CASSAPRRDRGNNEQFF,TGTGCCAGCAGCGCACCCCGAAGGGACAGGGGGAACAATGAGCAGTTCTTC
NA,TRBV13,NA,TRBJ2-5,CASSHGTLGHETQYF,TGTGCCAGCAGCCACGGGACACTTGGACACGAGACCCAGTACTTC
NA,TRBV18,TRBD1,TRBJ1-1,CASVGTANTEAFF,TGTGCCAGCGTCGGGACAGCCAACACTGAAGCTTTCTTT
many,TRBV11-2,TRBD2,TRBJ2-1,CASSLGTSGVNEQFF,TGTGCCAGCAGCTTAGGGACTAGCGGGGTAAATGAGCAGTTCTTC
NA,TRBV7-2,NA,TRBJ2-3,CASSPSRWGDTQYF,TGTGCCAGCAGCCCGTCCCGCTGGGGGGATACGCAGTATTTT
many,TRBV6-5,NA,TRBJ2-7,CASSYEGPNYEQYF,TGTGCCAGCAGTTACGAGGGACCTAACTACGAGCAGTACTTC
few,TRBV6-1,TRBD2,TRBJ2-3,CASSPFPGGQDTQYF,TGTGCCAGCAGCCCCTTTCCGGGGGGTCAAGATACGCAGTATTTT
many,TRBV7-2,NA,TRBJ2-7,CASSLKGNYEQYF,TGTGCCAGCAGCTTAAAAGGGAACTACGAGCAGTACTTC
NA,TRBV12-5,NA,TRBJ1-1,CAPRGETEAFF,TGTGCCCCCCGCGGGGAGACTGAAGCTTTCTTT
few,TRBV5-1,NA,TRBJ2-2,CASSLKLAGNTGELFF,TGCGCCAGCAGCTTGAAACTAGCTGGGAACACCGGGGAGCTGTTTTTT
few,TRBV6-1,TRBD2,TRBJ2-7,CASNPTLSGSVSYEQYF,TGTGCCAGTAACCCAACCCTTAGCGGGAGCGTAAGCTACGAGCAGTACTTC
NA,TRBV2,TRBD2,TRBJ2-1,CASTVGRAFYNEQFF,TGTGCCAGCACCGTCGGGAGGGCCTTCTACAATGAGCAGTTCTTC
few,TRBV4-1,NA,TRBJ2-7,CASSQERESGGEQYF,TGCGCCAGCAGCCAAGAACGAGAGAGCGGCGGCGAGCAGTACTTC
once,TRBV18,TRBD1,TRBJ2-7,CASSPTGTGIEQYF,TGTGCCAGCTCACCAACCGGGACAGGGATTGAGCAGTACTTC
NA,TRBV5-1,TRBD2,TRBJ2-1,CASSPPGLADHNEQFF,TGCGCCAGCAGTCCCCCGGGACTAGCGGACCACAATGAGCAGTTCTTC
NA,TRBV10-3,TRBD2,TRBJ2-1,CAISESRTRSYNEQFF,TGTGCCATCAGTGAGTCGAGGACTAGGTCCTACAATGAGCAGTTCTTC
many,TRBV6-1,TRBD2,TRBJ2-1,CASKGIGGGSSYNEQFF,TGTGCCAGCAAGGGGATCGGCGGGGGAAGCTCCTACAATGAGCAGTTCTTC
NA,TRBV20-1,TRBD2,TRBJ2-3,CSARGTSGIVGTDTQYF,TGCAGTGCTAGGGGGACTAGCGGGATAGTGGGAACAGATACGCAGTATTTT
NA,TRBV9,TRBD1,TRBJ2-2,CASSADRVPAGELFF,TGTGCCAGCAGCGCGGACAGGGTACCGGCCGGGGAGCTGTTTTTT
NA,TRBV7-2,NA,TRBJ2-2,CASSLMGIGATGELFF,TGTGCCAGCAGCTTAATGGGCATCGGGGCCACCGGGGAGCTGTTTTTT
NA,TRBV20-1,NA,TRBJ2-3,CSARAFTDTQYF,TGCAGTGCTAGGGCATTCACAGATACGCAGTATTTT
many,TRBV6-5,NA,TRBJ2-2,CASSYQLVQVSPGELFF,TGTGCCAGCAGTTACCAGCTAGTGCAGGTTTCGCCCGGGGAGCTGTTTTTT
many,TRBV29-1,TRBD2,TRBJ2-1,CSVEPRGGSSYNEQFF,TGCAGCGTTGAACCCCGGGGCGGGAGCTCCTACAATGAGCAGTTCTTC
NA,TRBV4-1,NA,TRBJ1-5,CASSQDGGFGNQPQHF,TGCGCCAGCAGCCAAGATGGGGGATTCGGCAATCAGCCCCAGCATTTT
NA,TRBV20-1,NA,TRBJ1-5,CSARMRGSRSNQPQHF,TGCAGTGCTAGAATGCGGGGGAGTCGGAGCAATCAGCCCCAGCATTTT
NA,TRBV11-2,TRBD2,TRBJ2-5,CASSLGLAGDQYF,TGTGCCAGCAGCTTAGGGCTAGCGGGAGACCAGTACTTC
few,TRBV20-1,NA,TRBJ1-2,CSARPPEGFYGYTF,TGCAGTGCTAGACCACCGGAGGGGTTCTATGGCTACACCTTC
NA,TRBV7-8,TRBD2,TRBJ2-1,CASSLKSRLAGPYNEQFF,TGTGCCAGCAGCTTAAAATCCCGACTAGCGGGGCCGTACAATGAGCAGTTCTTC
few,TRBV20-1,TRBD2,TRBJ2-3,CSASFRLAGSTDTQYF,TGCAGTGCTAGTTTTCGACTAGCGGGAAGCACAGATACGCAGTATTTT
NA,TRBV14,TRBD2,TRBJ2-1,CASSQDRGGRGNEQFF,TGTGCCAGCAGCCAAGATCGCGGGGGGAGAGGCAATGAGCAGTTCTTC